The 19 T cell receptor beta chains given below trace back to one sample, sequenced in a study of identical twins. TCRdb analysed the 5' RACE reads with MiXCR anew, one entry per CDR3 protein. Of roughly 500,000 distinct CDR3 sequences in the sample, 20% to 25% were seen once. The same specimen was also included in a second study, on T cells expressing NK-cell markers.

The sequencing sample was made of CD4+ T cells sorted from blood. Source of these receptors: a woman aged 18-35 years in good health.

This chain joins TRBV7-2 and TRBJ2-1; tentative D call: TRBD2 (6 bases). V lost 2 bases and J 1 base, leaving 12 bases between the germline ends. The germline V gene encodes CDR1 SGHTA and CDR2 FQGNSA. This CDR3 spans 16 amino acids. CDR3 bases: TGTGCCAGCAGCTTATCTGTAGCGGTTTCCTACAATGAGCAGTTCTTC. Its translation: CASSLSVAVSYNEQFF.

CDR3 in amino acids: CASSWWGYYSPLHF. The CDR3 coding sequence is TGTGCCAGCAGTTGGTGGGGGTATTACTCACCCCTCCACTTT. V usage is TRBV21-1 and J usage is TRBJ1-6; the D call TRBD1 from the table was never checked on the DNA. TRBV21-1 constitutes a pseudogene. The CDR3 consists of 14 residues.

This clonotype has at least ten counts. The V call is TRBV5-1, the J call TRBJ2-1; 7 bases are shared with TRBD1. CDR3 length: 15 residues. The germline CDR1 and CDR2 sequences are SGHRS and YFSETQ. V gave up 2 bases and J gave up 2 bases; unmatched junction bases: 4. CDR3 sequence: CASSLGGLTYNEQFF. CDR3 nucleotides: TGCGCCAGCAGCTTAGGGGGCCTCACCTACAATGAGCAGTTCTTC.

The chain is built from TRBV27 and TRBJ2-7; perhaps TRBD2 as D (6 bases). CDR3 length: 15 amino acids. Per the germline V gene, CDR1 is MNHEY and CDR2 is SMNVEV (reference sequence). V dropped 4 bases and J dropped 6 bases, with 19 bases sitting between them. CDR3 sequence reads: CASSSTGTGVREQYF. The CDR3 DNA reads as TGTGCCAGCAGTTCTACCGGGACTGGGGTACGCGAGCAGTACTTC.

There are many counts of this clonotype. The CDR3 here is CASSPLAGGYNEQFF. The CDR3 coding sequence is TGTGCCAGCAGTCCCTTAGCGGGGGGGTACAATGAGCAGTTCTTC. The chain couples TRBV27 to TRBJ2-1; 11 bases align to TRBD2. Germline CDR1 MNHEY, CDR2 SMNVEV (reference sequence). The CDR3 has 15 residues. V trimming: 5 bases; J trimming: 4 bases; junction bases outside the gene matches: 4.

The sample holds a few counts of this clonotype. The chain combines TRBV20-1 with TRBJ2-1; 9 bases are shared with TRBD2. Trimming took 3 bases from V and 0 from J; bases not matched to a gene: 9. Germline V gives CDR1 DFQATT, CDR2 SNEGSKA (reference sequence). This CDR3 is built from 17 residues. CDR3 coding DNA: TGCAGTGCTAGGGTCGCGGGAGGGACCAGCTCCTACAATGAGCAGTTCTTC. This translates into CSARVAGGTSSYNEQFF.

The chain employs TRBV20-1 and TRBJ2-5; TRBD2 agrees at 11 bases. V shed 5 bases, J shed 4 bases, and the junction held 9 bases outside the gene matches. Germline V gives CDR1 DFQATT, CDR2 SNEGSKA (reference sequence). The CDR3 consists of 15 residues. The CDR3 sequence is CSAYPGLAETETQYF. The CDR3 DNA follows: TGCAGTGCTTATCCGGGACTAGCGGAGACAGAGACCCAGTACTTC.

The chain combines TRBV6-1 with TRBJ1-2, with D possibly being TRBD1 (6 bases). This CDR3 comprises 16 residues. The V end was cut by 1 base, the J end by 7 bases, with 19 bases between. Germline CDR1 MNHNS, CDR2 SASEGT. CDR3 residues: CASSEDISRGGGGYTF. As DNA, the CDR3 is TGTGCCAGCAGTGAAGACATATCGCGTGGGGGCGGTGGCTACACCTTC.

J is TRBJ2-1 and V is TRBV5-1, with D possibly TRBD1 on 6 matching bases. Per the germline V gene, CDR1 is SGHRS and CDR2 is YFSETQ. The CDR3 is 16 amino acids. The ends were cut back, 4 bases at V and 1 base at J, with 15 bases in the middle. The CDR3 protein is CASSPRQGSSYNEQFF. The CDR3 coding sequence is TGCGCCAGCAGCCCTCGGCAGGGGAGTTCCTACAATGAGCAGTTCTTC.

The chain combines TRBV12-3 or TRBV12-4 with TRBJ1-1, with D maybe TRBD1 (6 bases). V was pared by 1 base and J by 3 bases, with 12 bases between. The CDR3 has 15 amino acids. Here the CDR3 DNA reads TGTGCCAGCAGTTTAGGTGGGGGGCGGGACACTGAAGCTTTCTTT. Protein product: CASSLGGGRDTEAFF.

In its sample, this clonotype was seen many times. This rearrangement joins TRBV12-3 or TRBV12-4 to TRBJ2-1, with D unclear. The CDR3 totals 13 residues. V was cut by 5 bases and J by 6 bases, with 11 bases left in between. CDR3 bases: TGTGCCAGCAGTCCTGCAACTTTCAATGAGCAGTTCTTC. As protein: CASSPATFNEQFF.

This clonotype was observed a few times. The rearrangement links TRBV12-3 or TRBV12-4 to TRBJ1-4; D uncertain. V lost 3 bases and J 8 bases, leaving 10 bases between the germline ends. This CDR3 has 13 residues. CDR3: CASSFYGEEKLFF. The CDR3 DNA reads TGTGCCAGCAGTTTTTATGGGGAGGAAAAACTGTTTTTT.

The V gene is TRBV5-1, the J gene TRBJ1-4; D is perhaps TRBD1 (6 bases). The germline V gene has CDR1 SGHRS and CDR2 YFSETQ. V was shortened by 3 bases and J by 4 bases, with 13 bases between the two germline ends. This CDR3 contains 15 residues. The CDR3 protein is CASSSGQFFNEKLFF. Here the CDR3 DNA reads TGCGCCAGCAGCTCCGGACAGTTCTTTAATGAAAAACTGTTTTTT.

This clonotype has a handful of counts. The chain combines TRBV20-1 with TRBJ2-1; D may match TRBD1 or TRBD2 (5 bases each). The CDR3 covers 13 residues. CDR1 is DFQATT, CDR2 SNEGSKA, per germline (reference sequence). Trimming took 6 bases from V and 10 from J, leaving 19 bases between them. The CDR3 DNA is TGCAGTGCGCGCCCGGGACCCCCTGGAGAGCAGTTCTTC. This translates into CSARPGPPGEQFF.

This clonotype was counted a few times. CDR3 coding DNA: TGCAGCGCCCTTTGGGGGGCAGGGGGAGAAAAACTGTTTTTT. The encoded protein is CSALWGAGGEKLFF. The genes are TRBV20-1 and TRBJ1-4; 7 bases are a match to TRBD1. CDR1 DFQATT and CDR2 SNEGSKA come from the germline V gene (reference sequence). The CDR3 extends over 14 amino acids.

A few counts support this clonotype. The gene calls are TRBV6-1 and TRBJ1-1, with TRBD1 as a possible D gene (6 bases). Germline CDR1 MNHNS, CDR2 SASEGT. Trimming shortened V by 6 bases and J by 4 bases, and 12 bases separated the two germline ends. The CDR3 sequence is 13 residues long. The CDR3 region is CASRQEGGTEAFF. The CDR3, as DNA: TGTGCCAGCAGGCAAGAAGGGGGCACTGAAGCTTTCTTT.

This clonotype was seen more than once but under ten times. The V gene is TRBV12-3 or TRBV12-4, the J gene TRBJ1-5; D is uncertain. Trimming cost V 6 bases and J 4 bases, with 13 bases left between them. CDR3 size: 14 residues. CDR3 sequence: CASSPSALNQPQHF. The CDR3 bases are TGTGCCAGCAGCCCCAGCGCGCTAAATCAGCCCCAGCATTTT.

This clonotype was observed many times. V and J are TRBV6-5 and TRBJ2-1, with 7 bases matching TRBD2. Germline CDR1 is MNHEY and CDR2 is SVGAGI. CDR3 length: 12 amino acids. V lost 5 bases and J lost 8; bases outside the gene matches: 3. CDR3 protein: CASSRRGDEQFF. CDR3 coding DNA: TGTGCCAGCAGTCGTCGGGGGGATGAGCAGTTCTTC.

This sequence joins TRBV30 and TRBJ2-1; the match to TRBD2 covers 13 bases. Unmatched junction bases numbered 7, after V lost 5 bases and J lost 9 bases. Germline CDR1 is GTSNPN and CDR2 is SVGIG (reference sequence). This CDR3 has 14 residues. In nucleotides, the CDR3 is TGTGCCTGGGCTACTAGCGGGAGGGGAGGTGAGCAGTTCTTC. It translates to CAWATSGRGGEQFF.